The 10 T cell receptor beta chains in this list originate from one sample, sequenced in a study of blood T cell repertoires in COVID-19. Assay: immunoSEQ multiplex PCR; the TCRdb copy retains only in-frame clones and omits some. The sample holds about 160,000 clones, about 91% seen once. Sample: peripheral blood. Receptor source: a woman between 55 and 75 years old who had recovered from COVID-19.

The rearrangement links TRBV12-3 or TRBV12-4 to TRBJ1-1, with TRBD1 identical over 7 bases. The CDR3 is made up of 13 amino acids. Trimming took 4 bases from V and 5 from J; bases not matched to a gene: 4. CDR3 in amino acids: CASSYNRGTEAFF. CDR3 sequence (DNA): TGTGCCAGCAGTTACAACAGGGGTACTGAAGCTTTCTTT.

In its sample, this clone was seen once. The J gene is TRBJ1-1, the V gene TRBV6-6, with a tentative D call TRBD1 (5 bases). The ends were cut back, 5 bases at V and 4 bases at J, with 11 bases in the middle. Germline-derived CDR1 and CDR2 are MNHNY and SVGAGI (reference sequence). This CDR3 contains 13 residues. DNA of the CDR3: TGTGCCAGCAGTGACACAGGAAGCACTGAAGCTTTCTTT. Protein product: CASSDTGSTEAFF.

The chain joins TRBV28 to TRBJ2-5; no clear D. Germline CDR1 MDHEN, CDR2 SYDVKM. This CDR3 has 11 amino acids. The V end lost 5 bases, the J end lost 5 bases, and 6 bases lay between the germline ends. The CDR3: CASSDQETQYF. The CDR3 DNA reads TGTGCCAGCAGTGATCAGGAGACCCAGTACTTC.

The table lists this clone with a few counts. The chain recombines TRBV11-2 with TRBJ2-7; 7 nucleotides agree with TRBD2. The V and J ends lost 5 bases and 12 bases, in that order; junction bases with no gene match: 13. The CDR3 loop spans 13 amino acids. Germline V gene lookup returns CDR1 SGHAT and CDR2 FQNNGV. CDR3 sequence reads: CASSPRTRGNLYF. The DNA of the CDR3 is TGTGCCAGCAGCCCCCGGACTAGGGGAAATCTGTACTTC.

This clone has a handful of counts. The chain has TRBV11-2 and TRBJ2-1; D may be TRBD2 (6 bases). CDR1 is SGHAT and CDR2 is FQNNGV in the germline V gene. V lost 5 bases to trimming and J lost 8 bases, with 13 bases between them. CDR3 length: 13 amino acids. In DNA form, the CDR3 reads TGTGCCAGCAGCCTAACCCAGCGGGATGAGCAGTTCTTC. Protein: CASSLTQRDEQFF.

The gene calls are TRBV19 and TRBJ1-1; 7 bases agree with TRBD1. The germline V gene has CDR1 LNHDA and CDR2 SQIVND (reference sequence). The V segment lost 5 bases and the J segment 3 bases; nucleotides outside the gene matches: 9. CDR3 length equals 15 residues. CDR3 coding DNA: TGTGCCAGTAGTGGTACAGGGGCTGGCGACACTGAAGCTTTCTTT. It is translated as CASSGTGAGDTEAFF.

The chain has TRBV6-2 or TRBV6-3 and TRBJ2-3; the match to TRBD2 covers 11 bases. Losses at the gene ends were 6 bases for V and 6 bases for J; bases not matched to a gene: 8. CDR3 length: 15 residues. CDR1 and CDR2 (germline): MNHEY, SVGEGT. This CDR3 is CASSPAGTSGDTQYF. In DNA, the CDR3 is TGTGCCAGCAGCCCCGCGGGGACTAGCGGTGATACGCAGTATTTT.

V usage is TRBV7-2 and J usage is TRBJ2-1; D call uncertain. Per the germline V gene, CDR1 is SGHTA and CDR2 is FQGNSA. The CDR3 is made up of 14 amino acids. Trimming left V 2 bases short and J 8 bases short, with 13 bases between. The CDR3 protein is CASSLLISTDEQFF. DNA of the CDR3: TGTGCCAGCAGCTTACTGATAAGCACCGATGAGCAGTTCTTC.

The chain couples TRBV27 to TRBJ2-3, with a weak D call TRBD2 (7 bases). Trimming stripped 3 bases from V and 5 bases from J, with 24 bases between. The CDR3 runs to 18 residues. The V gene's germline CDR1 is MNHEY and CDR2 SMNVEV (reference sequence). The DNA for the CDR3 is TGTGCCAGCAGTTTGGGGACTGCGGGGGCCTTCTCGGGAGATACGCAGTATTTT. Protein product: CASSLGTAGAFSGDTQYF.

The rearrangement uses TRBV6-1 and TRBJ1-2; D is possibly TRBD1 (5 bases). CDR1 is MNHNS and CDR2 is SASEGT in the germline V gene. The CDR3 has 15 amino acids. The ends were cut back, 0 bases at V and 8 bases at J, with 16 bases in the middle. This CDR3 reads CASSEAPEGFFGYTF. The DNA for the CDR3 is TGTGCCAGCAGTGAAGCCCCGGAGGGGTTTTTCGGCTACACCTTC.